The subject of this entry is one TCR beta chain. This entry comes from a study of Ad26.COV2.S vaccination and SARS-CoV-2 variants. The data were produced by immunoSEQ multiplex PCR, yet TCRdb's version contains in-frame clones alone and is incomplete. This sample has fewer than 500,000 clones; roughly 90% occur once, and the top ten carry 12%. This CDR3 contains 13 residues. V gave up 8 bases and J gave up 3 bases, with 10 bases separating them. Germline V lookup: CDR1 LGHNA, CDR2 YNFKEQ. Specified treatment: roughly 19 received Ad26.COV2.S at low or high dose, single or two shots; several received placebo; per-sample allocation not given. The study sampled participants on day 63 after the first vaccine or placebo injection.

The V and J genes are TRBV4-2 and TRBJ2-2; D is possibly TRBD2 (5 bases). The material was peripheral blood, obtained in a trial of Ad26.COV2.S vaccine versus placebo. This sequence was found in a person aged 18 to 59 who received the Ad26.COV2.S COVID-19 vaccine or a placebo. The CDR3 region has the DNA TGTGCCAGCGGTCAGAGGGACACCGGGGAGCTGTTTTTT. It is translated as CASGQRDTGELFF.